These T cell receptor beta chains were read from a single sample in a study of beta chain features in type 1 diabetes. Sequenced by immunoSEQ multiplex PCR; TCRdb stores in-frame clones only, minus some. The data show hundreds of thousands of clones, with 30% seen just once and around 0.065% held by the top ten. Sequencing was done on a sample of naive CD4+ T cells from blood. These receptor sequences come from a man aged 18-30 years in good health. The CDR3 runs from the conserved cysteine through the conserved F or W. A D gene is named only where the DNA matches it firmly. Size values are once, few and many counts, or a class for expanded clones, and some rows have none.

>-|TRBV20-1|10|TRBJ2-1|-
CSASWAEQFF
TGCAGTGCTAGCTGGGCTGAGCAGTTCTTC
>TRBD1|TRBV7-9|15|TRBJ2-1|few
CASSKQGVSYNEQFF
TGTGCCAGCAGCAAACAGGGGGTGTCCTACAATGAGCAGTTCTTC
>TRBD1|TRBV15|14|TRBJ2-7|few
CATSRVRGNYEQYF
TGTGCCACCAGCAGAGTCAGGGGGAATTACGAGCAGTACTTC
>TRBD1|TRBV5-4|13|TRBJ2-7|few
CASSRDSHYEQYF
TGTGCCAGCAGTCGGGACAGTCACTACGAGCAGTACTTC
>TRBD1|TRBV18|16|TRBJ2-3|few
CASSLLGQGGTDTQYF
TGTGCCAGCTCACTTCTGGGACAGGGAGGCACAGATACGCAGTATTTT
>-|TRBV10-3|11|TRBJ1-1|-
CASHGATEAFF
TGTGCCAGCCATGGCGCCACTGAAGCTTTCTTT
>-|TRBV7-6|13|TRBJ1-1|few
CASTLGGNTEAFF
TGTGCCAGCACCCTTGGAGGGAACACTGAAGCTTTCTTT
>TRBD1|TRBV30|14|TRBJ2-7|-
CAYVRQGTRYEQYF
TGTGCCTATGTCCGACAGGGAACTCGCTACGAGCAGTACTTC
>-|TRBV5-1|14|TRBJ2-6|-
CASSVGNGANVLTF
TGCGCCAGCAGCGTAGGAAATGGGGCCAACGTCCTGACTTTC
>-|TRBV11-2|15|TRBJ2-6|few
CASSLDPTGANVLTF
TGTGCCAGCAGCTTAGACCCGACTGGGGCCAACGTCCTGACTTTC
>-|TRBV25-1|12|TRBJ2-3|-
CASSVGESTQYF
TGTGCCAGCAGCGTAGGGGAATCAACGCAGTATTTT
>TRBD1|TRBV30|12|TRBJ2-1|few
CAWGDRDNEQFF
TGTGCCTGGGGGGACAGGGACAATGAGCAGTTCTTC
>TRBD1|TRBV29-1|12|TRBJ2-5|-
CSVTGGQETQYF
TGCAGCGTGACAGGGGGGCAAGAGACCCAGTACTTC
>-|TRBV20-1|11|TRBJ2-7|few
CSAPRVREQYF
TGCAGTGCCCCGAGGGTGCGGGAGCAGTACTTC
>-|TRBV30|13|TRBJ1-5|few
CAWSDRFNQPQHF
TGTGCCTGGTCTGACAGGTTTAATCAGCCCCAGCATTTT
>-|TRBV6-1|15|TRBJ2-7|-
CASRLTGSHPAEQYF
TGTGCCAGCAGGCTCACCGGGAGCCACCCTGCCGAGCAGTACTTC
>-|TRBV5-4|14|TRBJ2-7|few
CASSLVVGSYEQYF
TGTGCCAGCAGCTTAGTTGTCGGATCCTACGAGCAGTACTTC
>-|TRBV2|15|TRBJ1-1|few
CASSVDSSTNTEAFF
TGTGCCAGCAGTGTGGACAGCTCAACGAACACTGAAGCTTTCTTT
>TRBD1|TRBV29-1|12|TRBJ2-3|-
CSGRGQEDTQYF
TGCAGCGGAAGGGGGCAGGAAGATACGCAGTATTTT
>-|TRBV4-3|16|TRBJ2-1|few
CASSQEPSRVYNEQFF
TGCGCCAGCAGCCAAGAGCCTAGCAGGGTCTACAATGAGCAGTTCTTC
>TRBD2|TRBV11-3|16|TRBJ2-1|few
CASSPVAGALNNEQFF
TGTGCCAGCAGCCCGGTAGCGGGAGCCCTTAACAATGAGCAGTTCTTC
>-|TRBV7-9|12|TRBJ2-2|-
CASSLYTGELFF
TGTGCCAGCAGCTTATACACCGGGGAGCTGTTTTTT
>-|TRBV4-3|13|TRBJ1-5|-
CASSLEKGQPQHF
TGCGCCAGCAGCCTAGAGAAGGGGCAGCCCCAGCATTTT
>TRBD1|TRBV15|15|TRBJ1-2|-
CATSRDRRTGDATTF
TGTGCCACCAGCAGAGATCGGAGGACAGGGGACGCCACCACCTTC
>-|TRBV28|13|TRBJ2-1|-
CATWGETYNEQFF
TGTGCCACCTGGGGCGAGACCTACAATGAGCAGTTCTTC
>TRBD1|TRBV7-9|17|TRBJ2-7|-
CASSLVWSGTENYEQYF
TGTGCCAGCAGCTTAGTTTGGTCGGGGACAGAGAACTACGAGCAGTACTTC
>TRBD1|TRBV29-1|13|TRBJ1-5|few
CSFTRGEGQPQHF
TGCAGCTTCACCAGGGGGGAGGGACAGCCCCAGCATTTT
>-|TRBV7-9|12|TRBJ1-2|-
CASSLEIAGYTF
TGTGCCAGCAGCTTAGAGATTGCTGGCTACACCTTC
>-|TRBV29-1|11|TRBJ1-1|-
CSVAETPGAFF
TGCAGCGTTGCAGAAACCCCTGGAGCTTTCTTT
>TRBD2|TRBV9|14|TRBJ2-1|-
CASSRLAGTAEQFF
TGCGCCAGCAGCCGACTAGCGGGAACGGCTGAGCAGTTCTTC
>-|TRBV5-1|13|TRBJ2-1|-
CASSSTGYNEQFF
TGCGCCAGCAGCTCAACAGGTTACAATGAGCAGTTCTTC
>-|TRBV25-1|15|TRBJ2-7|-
CASSANYGTAYEQYF
TGTGCCAGCAGTGCGAACTACGGAACTGCCTACGAGCAGTACTTC
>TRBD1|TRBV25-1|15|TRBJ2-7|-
CASSVNRGRGDEQYF
TGTGCCAGCAGTGTGAACAGGGGGCGTGGGGACGAGCAGTACTTC
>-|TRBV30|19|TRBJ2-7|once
CAWSVFGGGDSRSSYEQYF
TGTGCCTGGAGTGTATTTGGTGGTGGAGATTCCCGAAGCTCCTACGAGCAGTACTTC
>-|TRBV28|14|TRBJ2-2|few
CASSLVRNTGELFF
TGTGCCAGCAGTTTAGTGCGTAACACCGGGGAGCTGTTTTTT
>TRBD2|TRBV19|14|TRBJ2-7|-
CASSLAGGQWEQYF
TGTGCCAGCTCCCTAGCGGGAGGGCAGTGGGAGCAGTACTTC
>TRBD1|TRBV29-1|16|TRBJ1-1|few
CSVDPGGTGGTTEAFF
TGCAGCGTTGATCCCGGAGGTACAGGGGGGACTACTGAAGCTTTCTTT
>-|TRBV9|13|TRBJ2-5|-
CASSRLMVGTQYF
TGTGCCAGCAGCCGCCTCATGGTCGGGACCCAGTACTTC
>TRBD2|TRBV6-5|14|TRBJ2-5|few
CASSYTTGGETQYF
TGTGCCAGCAGTTACACCACGGGGGGAGAGACCCAGTACTTC
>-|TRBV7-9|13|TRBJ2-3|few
CASSFTATDTQYF
TGTGCCAGCAGCTTCACCGCAACAGATACGCAGTATTTT
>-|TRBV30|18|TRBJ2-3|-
CAWSVRRPTKYLTDTQYF
TGTGCCTGGAGTGTACGGAGACCCACAAAATACCTCACAGATACGCAGTATTTT
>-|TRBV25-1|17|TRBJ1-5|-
CASSESGRGEGNQPQHF
TGTGCCAGCAGTGAATCGGGGAGGGGTGAAGGCAATCAGCCCCAGCATTTT
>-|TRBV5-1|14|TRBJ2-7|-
CASSLTGDSGEQYF
TGCGCCAGCAGCCTCACAGGTGATTCTGGCGAGCAGTACTTC
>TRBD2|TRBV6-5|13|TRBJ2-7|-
CASKAGGSYEQYF
TGTGCCAGCAAAGCGGGAGGTTCCTACGAGCAGTACTTC
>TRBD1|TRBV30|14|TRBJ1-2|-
CAWEGQRIIYGYTF
TGTGCCTGGGAGGGACAGAGGATAATATATGGCTACACCTTC
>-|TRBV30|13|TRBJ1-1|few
CAWRVSANTEAFF
TGTGCCTGGAGAGTCTCAGCAAACACTGAAGCTTTCTTT
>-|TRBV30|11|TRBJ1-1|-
CAGSRSTEAFF
TGTGCCGGGTCGAGGAGCACTGAAGCTTTCTTT
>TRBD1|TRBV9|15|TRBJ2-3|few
CASSARTGYTDTQYF
TGTGCCAGCAGCGCAAGGACAGGCTACACAGATACGCAGTATTTT
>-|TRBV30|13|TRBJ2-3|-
CAWMGISTDTQYF
TGTGCCTGGATGGGGATTAGCACAGATACGCAGTATTTT
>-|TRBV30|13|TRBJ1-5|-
CAWRGSGNQPQHF
TGTGCCTGGAGGGGCAGCGGCAATCAGCCCCAGCATTTT
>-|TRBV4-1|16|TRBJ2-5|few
CASSQDQRHFQETQYF
TGCGCCAGCAGCCAAGATCAACGTCACTTCCAAGAGACCCAGTACTTC
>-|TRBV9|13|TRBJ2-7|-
CACSWKSSYEQYF
TGTGCCTGTTCGTGGAAGAGCTCCTACGAGCAGTACTTC
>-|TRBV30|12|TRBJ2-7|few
CAWGDPGYEQYF
TGTGCCTGGGGTGACCCGGGCTACGAGCAGTACTTC
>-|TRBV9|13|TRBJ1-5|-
CASSVGVDQPQHF
TGTGCCAGCAGCGTAGGAGTGGATCAGCCCCAGCATTTT
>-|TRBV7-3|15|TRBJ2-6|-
CASSSRSGGANVLTF
TGTGCCAGCAGCTCCCGCAGTGGTGGGGCCAACGTCCTGACTTTC